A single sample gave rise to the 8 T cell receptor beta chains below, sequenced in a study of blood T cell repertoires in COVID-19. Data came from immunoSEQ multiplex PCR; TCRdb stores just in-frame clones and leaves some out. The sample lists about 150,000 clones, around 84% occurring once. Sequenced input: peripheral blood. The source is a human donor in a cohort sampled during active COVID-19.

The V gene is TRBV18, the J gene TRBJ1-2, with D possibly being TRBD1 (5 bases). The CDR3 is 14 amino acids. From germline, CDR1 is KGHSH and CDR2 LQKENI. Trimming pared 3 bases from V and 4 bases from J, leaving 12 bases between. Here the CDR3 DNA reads TGTGCCAGCTCACCCTCGTCAGGGCCCTATGGCTACACCTTC. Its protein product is CASSPSSGPYGYTF.

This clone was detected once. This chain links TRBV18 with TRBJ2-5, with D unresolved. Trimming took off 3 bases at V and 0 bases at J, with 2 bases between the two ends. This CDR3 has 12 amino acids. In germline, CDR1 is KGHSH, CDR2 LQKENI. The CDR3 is CASSPYQETQYF. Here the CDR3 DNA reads TGTGCCAGCTCACCCTACCAAGAGACCCAGTACTTC. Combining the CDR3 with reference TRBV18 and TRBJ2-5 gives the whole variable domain NAGVMQNPRHLVRRRGQEARLRCSPMKGHSHVYWYRQLPEEGLKFMVYLQKENIIDESGMPKERFSAEFPKEGPSILRIQQVVRGDSAAYFCASSPYQETQYFGPGTRLLVL.

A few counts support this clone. This CDR3 reads CASSPSTSVNEQFF. The CDR3 nucleotides are TGCGCCAGCAGCCCCTCGACTAGCGTCAATGAGCAGTTCTTC. V is TRBV4-1 and J is TRBJ2-1, with 8 bases identical to TRBD2. Germline CDR1 and CDR2: MGHRA and YSYEKL. The ends lost 4 bases at V and 6 bases at J; junction bases unmatched: 5. This CDR3 comprises 14 residues.

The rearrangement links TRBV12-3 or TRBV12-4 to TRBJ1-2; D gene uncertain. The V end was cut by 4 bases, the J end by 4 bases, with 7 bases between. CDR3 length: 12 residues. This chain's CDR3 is CASSYSSYGYTF. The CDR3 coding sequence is TGTGCCAGCAGTTATTCATCCTATGGCTACACCTTC.

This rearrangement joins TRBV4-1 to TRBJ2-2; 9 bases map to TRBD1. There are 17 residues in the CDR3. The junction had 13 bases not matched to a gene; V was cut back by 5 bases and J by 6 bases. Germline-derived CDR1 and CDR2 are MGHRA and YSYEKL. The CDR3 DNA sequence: TGCGCCAGCAGCTCGCTCCCCGGACAGGGGTGGGCCGGGGAGCTGTTTTTT. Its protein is CASSSLPGQGWAGELFF.

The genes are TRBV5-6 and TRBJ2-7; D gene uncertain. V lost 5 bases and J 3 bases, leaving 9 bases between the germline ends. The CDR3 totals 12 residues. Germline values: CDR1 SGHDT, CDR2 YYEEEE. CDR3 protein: CASSVAGYEQYF. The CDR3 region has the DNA TGTGCCAGCAGTGTTGCCGGCTACGAGCAGTACTTC.

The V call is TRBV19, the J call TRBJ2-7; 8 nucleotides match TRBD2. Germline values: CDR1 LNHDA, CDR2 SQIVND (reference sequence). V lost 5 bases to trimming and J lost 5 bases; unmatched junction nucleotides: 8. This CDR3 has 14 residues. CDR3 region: CASSLRTSFDEQYF. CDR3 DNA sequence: TGTGCCAGTAGTCTCCGGACTAGCTTCGACGAGCAGTACTTC.

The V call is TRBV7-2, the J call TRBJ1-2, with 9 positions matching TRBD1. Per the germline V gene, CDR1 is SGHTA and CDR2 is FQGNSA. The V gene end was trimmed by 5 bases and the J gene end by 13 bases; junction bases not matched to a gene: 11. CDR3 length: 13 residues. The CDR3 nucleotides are TGTGCCAGCAGCGGGACAGGGAGCCCGTTCAGCACCTTC. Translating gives CASSGTGSPFSTF. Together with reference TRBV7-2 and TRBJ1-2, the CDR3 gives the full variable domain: GAGVSQSPSNKVTEKGKDVELRCDPISGHTALYWYRQSLGQGLEFLIYFQGNSAPDKSGLPSDRFSAERTGGSVSTLTIQRTQQEDSAVYLCASSGTGSPFSTFGSGTRLTVV.